This T cell receptor beta chain was profiled in a study of CD8+ T cells in alopecia areata. Study-level background: Treated patients were given 5 to 10 mg oral tofacitinib twice daily. By percentage of affected scalp area, the severity of treated patients was scored.

After isolation, RNA underwent reverse transcription to generate cDNA as the sequencing template. Profiled with immunoSEQ multiplex PCR; TCRdb holds only in-frame clones, not every one. The data contain 65,000 to 75,000 clones, 25% to 30% of them seen just once; the ten biggest clones take up just under 15%. The sample holds a few counts of this clone. Treatment indicated: oral pan-JAK inhibitor, 5-10 mg twice daily. CDR1 SQVTM and CDR2 ANQGSEA come from the germline V gene. Germline trimming cut 2 bases from V and 4 bases from J; bases unmatched to any gene: 3. This CDR3 comprises 13 residues. This chain uses TRBV29-1 with TRBJ1-2, with 8 positions matching TRBD1. The input for sequencing was CD8+ T cells sorted from blood, taken at week 4, from a patient treated with tofacitinib. The sequence was collected from a human donor with alopecia areata. DNA for the CDR3: TGCAGCGTTGAACCAGGGGGCTTCTATGGCTACACCTTC. This translates into CSVEPGGFYGYTF.